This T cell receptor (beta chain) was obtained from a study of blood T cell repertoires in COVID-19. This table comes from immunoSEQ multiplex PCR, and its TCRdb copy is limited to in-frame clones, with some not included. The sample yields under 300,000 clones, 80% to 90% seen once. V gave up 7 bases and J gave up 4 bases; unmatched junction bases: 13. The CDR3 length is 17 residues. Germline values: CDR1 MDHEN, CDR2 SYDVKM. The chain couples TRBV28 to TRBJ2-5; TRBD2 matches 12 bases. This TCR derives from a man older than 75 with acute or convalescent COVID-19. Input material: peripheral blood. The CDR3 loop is CASTIPSGRASGETQYF. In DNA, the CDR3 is TGTGCCAGCACCATCCCTAGCGGGAGGGCCTCGGGAGAGACCCAGTACTTC.